Presented here are 12 T cell receptor beta chains from one specimen sequenced in a study of blood T cell repertoires in COVID-19. Sequenced by immunoSEQ multiplex PCR; TCRdb stores in-frame clones only, minus some. The data hold under 75,000 clones, with about three quarters observed a single time. Sequencing input: peripheral blood. The source of these receptors is a woman older than 75 with acute or convalescent COVID-19.

The genes are TRBV7-6 and TRBJ2-1; D not resolved. Germline V CDR1 and CDR2: SGHVS, FNYEAQ. V dropped 5 bases and J dropped 0 bases, with 14 bases sitting between them. This CDR3 is built from 16 residues. CDR3 coding DNA: TGTGCCAGCAGCACCTCACGGGTGAGCTCCTACAATGAGCAGTTCTTC. It translates to CASSTSRVSSYNEQFF.

This chain uses TRBV5-6 with TRBJ2-1; TRBD1 matches 7 bases. There are 14 residues in the CDR3. The V segment lost 4 bases and the J segment 8 bases; nucleotides outside the gene matches: 9. Per germline, CDR1 SGHDT and CDR2 YYEEEE. The CDR3 DNA reads as TGTGCCAGCAGCCGACAGGGAAGTATGGATGAGCAGTTCTTC. It yields the protein CASSRQGSMDEQFF.

This chain uses TRBV7-9 with TRBJ1-6; D is unclear. Trimming removed 5 bases at V and 0 bases at J, with 11 bases between. The CDR3 is 16 residues long. CDR1 and CDR2 from the germline V gene are SEHNR and FQNEAQ (reference sequence). The CDR3 reads CASSPDGSSYNSPLHF. CDR3 DNA sequence: TGTGCCAGCAGCCCGGACGGGAGCTCCTATAATTCACCCCTCCACTTT.

This clone occurred many times. The same CDR3 is also encoded by other DNA sequences in this sample. This rearrangement joins TRBV5-1 to TRBJ1-2, with TRBD1 as a possible D gene (5 bases). Looked up from germline, CDR1 is SGHRS and CDR2 is YFSETQ. The CDR3 runs to 16 residues. The ends were cut back, 1 base at V and 2 bases at J, with 15 bases in the middle. The CDR3 is CASSLTQAGSNYGYTF. CDR3 DNA sequence: TGCGCCAGCAGCTTGACACAGGCAGGTTCCAACTATGGCTACACCTTC.

This chain uses TRBV5-4 with TRBJ2-2; 10 bases align to TRBD1. Germline CDR1 SGHNT, CDR2 YYREEE (reference sequence). The CDR3 is made up of 16 amino acids. V was pared by 0 bases and J by 3 bases, with 2 bases of the junction left unmatched. CDR3 nucleotide sequence: TGTGCCAGCAGCTTGGCGGGACAGGGGTACACCGGGGAGCTGTTTTTT. As protein: CASSLAGQGYTGELFF.

The chain couples TRBV4-1 to TRBJ2-7; 7 nucleotides align to TRBD1. Per germline, CDR1 MGHRA and CDR2 YSYEKL. This CDR3 region has 14 residues. Trimming took 5 bases from V and 3 from J; bases not matched to a gene: 7. Here the CDR3 reads CASSKGAPSYEQYF. CDR3 nucleotides: TGCGCCAGCAGCAAGGGGGCGCCTAGCTACGAGCAGTACTTC.

J is TRBJ2-1 and V is TRBV28, with 9 bases aligning to TRBD2. Germline loops: CDR1 MDHEN, CDR2 SYDVKM. The CDR3 has 14 amino acids. Germline trimming cut 8 bases from V and 3 bases from J; bases unmatched to any gene: 5. The CDR3 DNA is TGTGCCAGCTCGACTAGCGGAGGCTACAATGAGCAGTTCTTC. Its protein is CASSTSGGYNEQFF. Based on the CDR3 plus reference TRBV28 and TRBJ2-1, the full variable domain is DVKVTQSSRYLVKRTGEKVFLECVQDMDHENMFWYRQDPGLGLRLIYFSYDVKMKEKGDIPEGYSVSREKKERFSLILESASTNQTSMYLCASSTSGGYNEQFFGPGTRLTVL.

The chain couples TRBV7-6 to TRBJ2-1; a weak D match, TRBD2 (5 bases). Germline V gene lookup returns CDR1 SGHVS and CDR2 FNYEAQ. This CDR3 region has 15 residues. Trimming took 3 bases from V and 6 from J, leaving 15 bases between them. The CDR3, as DNA: TGTGCCAGCAGCTTGGACCGATACGGAGGCAATGAGCAGTTCTTC. It encodes CASSLDRYGGNEQFF.

CDR3 nucleotide sequence: TGTGCCAGCAGCCATCCCGGGACTGGGGGGCAGTTCTTC. This encodes CASSHPGTGGQFF. This sequence joins TRBV7-3 and TRBJ2-1, with D maybe TRBD2 (6 bases). CDR3 length: 13 residues. The germline gives CDR1 SGHTA, CDR2 FQGTGA. Trimming shortened V by 5 bases and J by 12 bases, and 17 bases separated the two germline ends.

The V call is TRBV27, the J call TRBJ2-2; 9 bases match TRBD1. Unmatched junction bases numbered 2, after V lost 1 base and J lost 11 bases. The germline V gene encodes CDR1 MNHEY and CDR2 SMNVEV (reference sequence). The CDR3 is made up of 13 amino acids. The CDR3 sequence: CASSLWTGVELFF. Here the CDR3 DNA reads TGTGCCAGCAGTTTATGGACAGGGGTAGAGCTGTTTTTT.

The CDR3 here is CAGGQGTDTQYF. CDR3 DNA: TGTGCCGGGGGACAGGGCACAGATACGCAGTATTTT. The V and J genes are TRBV7-9 and TRBJ2-3, with 8 bases matching TRBD1. This CDR3 has 12 residues. Germline V gene data show CDR1 as SEHNR and CDR2 as FQNEAQ (reference sequence). The J segment lost 1 base and the V segment lost 11 bases, leaving 2 bases of the junction unmatched.

The chain joins TRBV4-2 to TRBJ2-7; TRBD2 matches at 11 bases. In germline, CDR1 is LGHNA, CDR2 YNFKEQ. After removal of 4 bases from V and 6 bases from J, the junction contained 8 bases not matched to a gene. The CDR3 extends over 15 amino acids. The CDR3 loop reads CASSLLSGTSGEQYF. The DNA for the CDR3 is TGTGCCAGCAGCCTGTTATCAGGGACTAGCGGCGAGCAGTACTTC.